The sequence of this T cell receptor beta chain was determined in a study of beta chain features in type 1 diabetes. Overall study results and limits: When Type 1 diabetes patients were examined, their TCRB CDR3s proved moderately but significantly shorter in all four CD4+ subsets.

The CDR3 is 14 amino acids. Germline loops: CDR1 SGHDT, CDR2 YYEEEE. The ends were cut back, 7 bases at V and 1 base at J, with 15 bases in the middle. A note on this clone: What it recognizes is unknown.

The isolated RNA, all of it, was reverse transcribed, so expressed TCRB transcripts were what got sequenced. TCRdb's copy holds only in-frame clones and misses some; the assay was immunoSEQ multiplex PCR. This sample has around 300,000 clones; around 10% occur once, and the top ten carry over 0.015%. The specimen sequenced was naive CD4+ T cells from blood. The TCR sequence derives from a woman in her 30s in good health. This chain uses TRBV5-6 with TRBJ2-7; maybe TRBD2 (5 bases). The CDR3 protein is CASRPRDVSYEQYF. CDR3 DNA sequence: TGTGCCAGCCGTCCCCGGGATGTGTCCTACGAGCAGTACTTC.